This T cell receptor beta chain was found in a study of a mutant IDH1 vaccine in newly diagnosed glioma. Study details: Once 4-6 weeks had passed after radiotherapy alone, vaccination started, or it started with temozolomide cycles. Therapy received beforehand was radiotherapy, temozolomide, or both, with most patients given both. Points from the study as a whole: Vaccine-induced immune responses occurred in 80% to 95% of patients.

Profiling relied on immunoSEQ multiplex PCR, and the TCRdb table lists in-frame clones only, not all of them. The table shows 45,000 to 60,000 clones, with about 91% occurring only once. Regarding this clone: The antigen remains unidentified. The junction does not match germline at one end; this may be a read error.

Time point: week 11, during vaccination. Each dose of the vaccine consisted of 300 ug of mutant IDH1 20-mer peptide, with topical imiquimod. Each donor presented with a new WHO grade 3 or 4 astrocytoma that tested IDH1-mutant and showed ATRX loss. Sequencing was performed on PBMCs, taken from a glioma patient whose treatment included an IDH1 peptide vaccine. This TCR was recovered from a man aged 50 to 60 with glioma.

CDR3 sequence: CASSNSRPQHF. In DNA, the CDR3 is TGTGCCAGCAGTAACTCGAGGCCCCAGCATTTT. The rearrangement joins TRBV6-6 to TRBJ1-5; the D is unclear. Germline CDR1 MNHNY, CDR2 SVGAGI (reference sequence). The CDR3 has 11 amino acids.